This T cell receptor (beta chain) was sequenced during a study of T cells after yellow fever vaccination. CDR1 and CDR2 from the germline V gene are MGHRA and YSYEKL. This CDR3 region has 15 residues. Trimming cost V 2 bases and J 2 bases; bases outside gene matches: 6. Study-wide results and limits: A faster peak, day 5 versus 15, was reached by the weaker secondary response. Overall, a small share of clonotypes was seen in both CD4 and CD8 compartments.

This clonotype was counted between two and nine times. No antigen is known for it. MiXCR was run by TCRdb on the 5' RACE reads, yielding one entry per CDR3 protein. The sample yields 150,000 to 200,000 distinct CDR3 sequences, approximately 9.9% seen once. The chain couples TRBV4-1 to TRBJ2-7; the match to TRBD2 covers 7 bases. The sample was CD8+ T cells sorted from PBMCs, taken 15 days after the yellow fever booster vaccination. This TCR was sampled from a man between 18 and 29 years old who received the YFV17D yellow fever vaccine. The CDR3 DNA is TGCGCCAGCAGCCAAACACGACTAGCAGCCTACGAGCAGTACTTC. Its translation is CASSQTRLAAYEQYF.